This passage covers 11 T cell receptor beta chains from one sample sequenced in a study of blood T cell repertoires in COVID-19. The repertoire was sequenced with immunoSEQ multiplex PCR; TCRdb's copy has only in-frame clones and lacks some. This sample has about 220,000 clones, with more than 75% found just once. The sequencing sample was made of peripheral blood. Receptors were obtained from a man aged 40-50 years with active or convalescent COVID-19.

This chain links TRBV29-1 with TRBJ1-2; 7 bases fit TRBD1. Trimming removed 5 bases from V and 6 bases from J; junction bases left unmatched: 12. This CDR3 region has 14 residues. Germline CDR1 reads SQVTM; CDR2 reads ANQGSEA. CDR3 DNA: TGCAGCGTTCTGGCCCCGGGACAGATAAATGGCTACACCTTC. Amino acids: CSVLAPGQINGYTF.

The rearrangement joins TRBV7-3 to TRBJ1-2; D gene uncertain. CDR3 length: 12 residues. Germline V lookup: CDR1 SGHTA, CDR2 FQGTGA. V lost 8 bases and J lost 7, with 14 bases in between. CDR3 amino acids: CASHRGAIGYTF. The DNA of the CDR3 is TGTGCCAGCCACCGCGGAGCCATTGGCTACACCTTC. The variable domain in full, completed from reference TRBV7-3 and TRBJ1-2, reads GAGVSQTPSNKVTEKGKYVELRCDPISGHTALYWYRQSLGQGPEFLIYFQGTGAADDSGLPNDRFFAVRPEGSVSTLKIQRTERGDSAVYLCASHRGAIGYTFGSGTRLTVV.

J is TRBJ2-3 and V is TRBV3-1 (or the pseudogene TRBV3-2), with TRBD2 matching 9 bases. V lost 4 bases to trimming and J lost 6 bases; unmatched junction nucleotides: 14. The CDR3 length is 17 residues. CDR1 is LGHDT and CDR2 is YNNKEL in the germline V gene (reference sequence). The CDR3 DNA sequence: TGTGCCAGCAGCCCGGGACTAGCTAAAAACCTCGGGGATACGCAGTATTTT. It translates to CASSPGLAKNLGDTQYF.

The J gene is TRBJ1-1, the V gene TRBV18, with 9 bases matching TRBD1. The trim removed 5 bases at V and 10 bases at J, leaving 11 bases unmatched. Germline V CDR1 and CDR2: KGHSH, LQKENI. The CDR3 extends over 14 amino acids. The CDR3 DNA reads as TGTGCCAGCTCATCGACCGACAGGGGGTCGGGAGCTTTCTTT. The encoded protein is CASSSTDRGSGAFF.

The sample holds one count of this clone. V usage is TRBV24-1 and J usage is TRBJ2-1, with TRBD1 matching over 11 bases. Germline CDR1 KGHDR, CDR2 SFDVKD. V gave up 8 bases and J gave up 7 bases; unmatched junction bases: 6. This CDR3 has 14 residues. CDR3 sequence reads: CATKGQGARNEQFF. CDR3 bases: TGTGCCACCAAAGGACAGGGGGCGCGAAATGAGCAGTTCTTC.

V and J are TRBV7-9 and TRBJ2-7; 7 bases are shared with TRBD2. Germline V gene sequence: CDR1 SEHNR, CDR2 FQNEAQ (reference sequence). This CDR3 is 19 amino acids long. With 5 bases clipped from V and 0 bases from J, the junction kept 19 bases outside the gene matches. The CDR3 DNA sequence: TGTGCCAGCAGCGCCCTTAGGAGTTGGGGGGAGCGGGACTCCTACGAGCAGTACTTC. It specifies CASSALRSWGERDSYEQYF.

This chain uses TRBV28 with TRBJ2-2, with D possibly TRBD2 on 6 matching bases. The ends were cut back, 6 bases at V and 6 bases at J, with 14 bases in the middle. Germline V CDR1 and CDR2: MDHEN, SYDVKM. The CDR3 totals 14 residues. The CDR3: CASSLWRESGELFF. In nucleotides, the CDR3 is TGTGCCAGCAGCCTCTGGAGGGAGTCCGGGGAGCTGTTTTTT.

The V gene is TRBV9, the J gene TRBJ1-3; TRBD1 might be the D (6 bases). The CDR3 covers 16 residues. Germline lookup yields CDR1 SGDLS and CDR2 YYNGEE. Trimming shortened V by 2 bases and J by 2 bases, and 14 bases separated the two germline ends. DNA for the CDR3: TGTGCCAGCAGCGTCCGCCAGGGGCTTGCTGGAAACACCATATATTTT. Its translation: CASSVRQGLAGNTIYF. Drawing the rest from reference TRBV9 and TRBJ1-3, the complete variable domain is DSGVTQTPKHLITATGQRVTLRCSPRSGDLSVYWYQQSLDQGLQFLIQYYNGEERAKGNILERFSAQQFPDLHSELNLSSLELGDSALYFCASSVRQGLAGNTIYFGEGSWLTVV.

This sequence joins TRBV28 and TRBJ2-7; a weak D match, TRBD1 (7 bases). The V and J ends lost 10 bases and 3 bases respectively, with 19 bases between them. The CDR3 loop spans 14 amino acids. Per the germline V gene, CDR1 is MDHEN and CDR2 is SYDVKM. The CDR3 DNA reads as TGTGCCATCGTAGAGGAGGGGGCCTACTACGAGCAGTACTTC. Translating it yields CAIVEEGAYYEQYF.

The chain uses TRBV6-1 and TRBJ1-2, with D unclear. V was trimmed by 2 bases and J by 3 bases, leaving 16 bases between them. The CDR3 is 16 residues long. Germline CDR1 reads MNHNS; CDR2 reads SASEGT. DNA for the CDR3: TGTGCCAGCAGTGAACATTATGGGAAGAGGGACTATGGCTACACCTTC. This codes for CASSEHYGKRDYGYTF.

CDR3 DNA sequence: TGTGCCAGCAGCGCCCGGCGCGGGGGGGGAATCTACAATGAGCAGTTCTTC. It specifies CASSARRGGGIYNEQFF. The chain combines TRBV2 with TRBJ2-1; 9 nucleotides agree with TRBD2. Germline V lookup: CDR1 SNHLY, CDR2 FYNNEI. The CDR3 is 17 amino acids. V lost 6 bases and J lost 3; bases outside the gene matches: 12.